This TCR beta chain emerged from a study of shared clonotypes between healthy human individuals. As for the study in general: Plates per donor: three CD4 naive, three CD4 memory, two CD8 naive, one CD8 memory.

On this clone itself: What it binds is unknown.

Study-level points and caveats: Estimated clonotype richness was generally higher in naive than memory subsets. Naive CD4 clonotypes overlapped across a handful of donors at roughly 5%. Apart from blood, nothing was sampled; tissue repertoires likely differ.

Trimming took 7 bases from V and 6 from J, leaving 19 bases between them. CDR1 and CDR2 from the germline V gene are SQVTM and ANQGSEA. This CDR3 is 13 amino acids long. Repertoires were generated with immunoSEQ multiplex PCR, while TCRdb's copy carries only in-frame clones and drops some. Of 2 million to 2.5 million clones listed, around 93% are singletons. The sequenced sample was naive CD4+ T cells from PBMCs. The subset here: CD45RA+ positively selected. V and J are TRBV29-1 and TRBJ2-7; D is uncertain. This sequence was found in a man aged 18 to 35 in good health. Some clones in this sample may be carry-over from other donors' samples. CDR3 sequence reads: CSAGHPRSSEQYF. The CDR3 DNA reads TGCAGCGCTGGGCATCCCCGCTCCAGCGAGCAGTACTTC.